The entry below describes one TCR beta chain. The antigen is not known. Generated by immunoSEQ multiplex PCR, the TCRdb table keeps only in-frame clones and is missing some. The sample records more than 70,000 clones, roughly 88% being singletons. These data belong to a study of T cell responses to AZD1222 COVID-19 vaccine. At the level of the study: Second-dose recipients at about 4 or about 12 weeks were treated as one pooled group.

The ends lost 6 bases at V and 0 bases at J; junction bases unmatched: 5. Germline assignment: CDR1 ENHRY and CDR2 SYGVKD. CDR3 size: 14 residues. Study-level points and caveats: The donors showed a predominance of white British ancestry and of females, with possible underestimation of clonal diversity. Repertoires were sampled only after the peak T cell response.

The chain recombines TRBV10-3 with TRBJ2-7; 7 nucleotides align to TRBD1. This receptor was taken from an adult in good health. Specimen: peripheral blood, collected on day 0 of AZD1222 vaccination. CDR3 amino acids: CAISDRAGSYEQYF. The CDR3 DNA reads TGTGCCATCAGCGACAGGGCCGGCTCCTACGAGCAGTACTTC.